Listed below are T cell receptor beta chains from one sample, sequenced in a study of response to subunit inactivated influenza vaccine. TCRdb redid the calling of the RT-PCR reads with MiXCR, one entry per CDR3 protein. The sample carries 800,000 to 1,000,000 distinct CDR3 sequences, approximately 22% recorded once. Sequenced material: PBMCs from blood, taken roughly 5 days after vaccination. These TCRs come from a man aged 50 to 59 who received an inactivated influenza vaccine. Both conserved end residues are part of each CDR3. D genes are given only for firm matches. Clone size is given for some rows only: seen once, a few or many times, or a class if the clone is expanded.

TRBJ2-5 15 few TRBV4-3 - CASSQDFRTQETQYF TGCGCCAGCAGCCAAGATTTCCGGACCCAAGAGACCCAGTACTTC
TRBJ2-5 16 - TRBV12-3/TRBV12-4 TRBD2 CASRGLIGGNQETQYF TGTGCCAGCAGAGGACTGATCGGGGGGAACCAAGAGACCCAGTACTTC
TRBJ2-5 15 - TRBV18 - CASSPPGGSLETQYF TGTGCCAGCTCACCACCGGGTGGATCTCTAGAGACCCAGTACTTC
TRBJ2-7 15 few TRBV11-2 - CASSSNRIDAYEQYF TGTGCCAGCAGCTCGAACAGAATCGATGCCTACGAGCAGTACTTC
TRBJ2-5 14 few TRBV11-2 TRBD1 CASSLIQGEETQYF TGTGCCAGCAGCTTAATCCAGGGGGAAGAGACCCAGTACTTC
TRBJ1-4 14 - TRBV6-2/TRBV6-3 - CASSQEGRGEKLFF TGTGCCAGCAGCCAGGAGGGGCGAGGAGAAAAACTGTTTTTT
TRBJ1-1 11 - TRBV21-1 - CAKRRCTEAFF TGTGCCAAGAGGAGATGCACTGAAGCTTTCTTT
TRBJ1-4 15 - TRBV20-1 - CSAIGGGRTNEKLFF TGCAGTGCTATCGGAGGTGGACGGACAAATGAAAAACTGTTTTTT
TRBJ1-1 14 - TRBV4-2 - CASSRPGRGTEAFF TGTGCCAGCAGCCGCCCTGGAAGGGGGACTGAAGCTTTCTTT
TRBJ1-4 16 few TRBV20-1 TRBD1 CSASIPLTGRNEKLFF TGCAGTGCTAGCATACCCTTGACAGGGAGGAATGAAAAACTGTTTTTT
TRBJ2-7 13 few TRBV27 TRBD2 CASSQAGASEQYF TGTGCCAGCAGTCAAGCGGGAGCAAGCGAGCAGTACTTC
TRBJ2-3 14 - TRBV27 - CASSLTRIGDTQYF TGTGCCAGCAGTTTAACTAGGATAGGAGATACGCAGTATTTT
TRBJ2-5 15 - TRBV5-1 TRBD2 CASRLAGGIGETQYF TGCGCCAGCCGACTAGCGGGAGGGATTGGAGAGACCCAGTACTTC
TRBJ1-1 15 - TRBV4-2 - CASSQEIAGGTEAFF TGTGCCAGCAGCCAAGAAATTGCGGGGGGCACTGAAGCTTTCTTT
TRBJ2-7 14 - TRBV10-3 TRBD2 CAISDAGGIREQYF TGTGCCATCAGTGACGCGGGAGGGATTCGCGAGCAGTACTTC
TRBJ1-2 13 few TRBV20-1 TRBD1 CSAREGQGNGYTF TGCAGTGCTAGAGAAGGACAGGGGAATGGCTACACCTTC
TRBJ1-2 13 few TRBV5-5 TRBD1 CASSQGGPGGYTF TGTGCCAGCAGCCAGGGGGGGCCTGGGGGCTACACCTTC
TRBJ2-5 13 many TRBV7-2 - CASSPDMRETQYF TGTGCCAGCAGCCCCGACATGAGAGAGACCCAGTACTTC
TRBJ2-3 17 few TRBV4-3 TRBD2 CASSQRGTSGSTDTQYF TGCGCCAGCAGCCAGAGGGGGACTAGCGGGAGTACAGATACGCAGTATTTT
TRBJ2-2 15 few TRBV29-1 - CSVEETEGTTGELFF TGCAGCGTAGAAGAGACCGAAGGGACCACCGGGGAGCTGTTTTTT
TRBJ2-7 14 many TRBV20-1 - CSARVPGVDYEQYF TGCAGTGCTAGAGTTCCGGGAGTGGACTACGAGCAGTACTTC
TRBJ1-5 16 - TRBV20-1 - CSARGLERQGLQPQHF TGCAGTGCTAGAGGCTTGGAGAGGCAGGGGTTACAGCCCCAGCATTTT
TRBJ2-3 14 few TRBV25-1 - CASSGHRSTDTQYF TGTGCCAGCAGTGGACACAGAAGCACAGATACGCAGTATTTT
TRBJ1-6 14 once TRBV28 - CASRLLNRNSPLHF TGTGCCAGCAGGCTTTTAAACCGTAATTCACCCCTCCACTTT
TRBJ2-1 17 few TRBV4-2 TRBD2 CASSQEATSGGINEQFF TGTGCCAGCAGCCAAGAAGCCACCAGCGGGGGGATCAATGAGCAGTTCTTC
TRBJ1-2 15 - TRBV29-1 - CSAASPRGTYYGYTF TGCAGCGCTGCATCTCCTCGGGGCACCTACTATGGCTACACCTTC
TRBJ1-2 14 few TRBV5-1 TRBD1 CASSWDRGDYGYTF TGCGCCAGCAGCTGGGACAGGGGGGACTATGGCTACACCTTC
TRBJ2-1 11 - TRBV30 - CAWSSFNEQFF TGTGCCTGGAGTAGCTTTAACGAGCAGTTCTTC
TRBJ2-3 16 few TRBV6-2/TRBV6-3 TRBD1 CASSPPPGTGVDTQYF TGTGCCAGCAGCCCTCCCCCGGGGACAGGGGTCGATACGCAGTATTTT
TRBJ1-6 17 few TRBV11-2 - CASSLVISFGGREPLHF TGTGCCAGCAGCTTAGTTATAAGCTTCGGGGGGCGGGAACCCCTCCACTTT
TRBJ2-2 17 few TRBV12-3/TRBV12-4 TRBD1 CASSLPGQGAITGELFF TGTGCCAGCAGTCTGCCGGGACAGGGGGCGATCACCGGGGAGCTGTTTTTT
TRBJ2-1 16 - TRBV20-1 TRBD2 CSARPSGRATYNEQFF TGCAGTGCTCGCCCTAGCGGGAGGGCGACCTACAATGAGCAGTTCTTC